These 5 T cell receptor beta chains came from one sample sequenced in a study of brain metastases from non-small cell lung cancer (dated 2019 in TCRdb). Libraries were prepared through the immunoSEQ multiplex PCR assay. TCRdb's version of the immuneACCESS table is confined to in-frame rearrangements and falls short of the full clone set. An unresolved V gene accounts for under half of the shortfall where checked; the remainder is of unknown origin. This sample gives 2,000 to 2,500 clones in total; approximately 83% of them show up just once. Less than 9.5% of the sample is in the top ten clones. The sample was tissue from a brain metastasis. This specimen's cell subset or site label, interpreted: resected brain metastasis paired with primary lung tumor. These TCRs come from a donor at least 40 years old with non-small cell lung cancer.

The rearrangement links TRBV7-2 to TRBJ2-6; D is possibly TRBD1 (8 bases). Trimming pared 5 bases from V and 4 bases from J, leaving 18 bases between. The CDR3 loop spans 17 amino acids. Germline CDR1 SGHTA, CDR2 FQGNSA. CDR3 nucleotide sequence: TGTGCCAGCAGCCGTTCCACAGGGGGGGCCGGGGCCAACGTCCTGACTTTC. This sequence encodes CASSRSTGGAGANVLTF. Looking up the rest from reference TRBV7-2 and TRBJ2-6 gives the full variable domain: GAGVSQSPSNKVTEKGKDVELRCDPISGHTALYWYRQSLGQGLEFLIYFQGNSAPDKSGLPSDRFSAERTGGSVSTLTIQRTQQEDSAVYLCASSRSTGGAGANVLTFGAGSRLTVL.

This chain connects TRBV27 to TRBJ2-1, with 7 bases matching TRBD1. CDR1 and CDR2 from the germline V gene are MNHEY and SMNVEV (reference sequence). This CDR3 spans 16 amino acids. Trimming cost V 2 bases and J 4 bases; bases outside gene matches: 8. This CDR3 reads CASSLGWGQYYNEQFF. The CDR3 DNA follows: TGTGCCAGCAGTTTAGGTTGGGGACAGTATTACAATGAGCAGTTCTTC.

V usage is TRBV6-5 and J usage is TRBJ2-3; TRBD1 agrees at 7 bases. Germline CDR1 MNHEY, CDR2 SVGAGI. The J segment lost 5 bases and the V segment lost 2 bases, leaving 7 bases of the junction unmatched. The CDR3 length is 15 residues. CDR3 sequence (DNA): TGTGCCAGCAGTTACGGACAGGCGCGTGGAGATACGCAGTATTTT. This translates into CASSYGQARGDTQYF.

The chain carries TRBV18 and TRBJ1-1; unclear D gene. CDR1 is KGHSH and CDR2 is LQKENI in the germline V gene. The CDR3 length is 12 residues. The ends were cut back, 1 base at V and 7 bases at J, with 7 bases in the middle. CDR3 DNA: TGTGCCAGCTCACCACAGCGGGATGAAGCTTTCTTT. Translation: CASSPQRDEAFF.

The chain employs TRBV4-3 and TRBJ2-5; 8 bases align to TRBD2. The CDR3 is 16 residues long. V was clipped by 0 bases and J by 4 bases; unmatched bases: 7. Germline V gene data show CDR1 as LGHNA and CDR2 as YSLEER. The CDR3 DNA reads as TGCGCCAGCAGCCAAGACTGGCGGGGGGCCGTAGAGACCCAGTACTTC. Protein sequence: CASSQDWRGAVETQYF.